This TCR beta chain was captured in a study of shared clonotypes between healthy human individuals. Study details: The study drew on a couple of women and a few men aged 18 to 49 as donors.

TCRdb keeps only in-frame clones here, not all; method: immunoSEQ multiplex PCR. This table has roughly 2 million clones, 90% to 95% appearing once. V lost 0 bases and J lost 12, with 24 bases in between. Germline CDR1 is GTSNPN and CDR2 is SVGIG (reference sequence). The CDR3 covers 16 residues. The clonotype was recovered from a man between 18 and 35 years old in good health. The sequenced sample consisted of naive CD4+ T cells sorted from blood. The subset denotes: CD45RA+ positively selected. This chain links TRBV30 with TRBJ2-1; D is perhaps TRBD2 (7 bases). The CDR3 nucleotides read TGTGCCTGGAGTGTATCCCAGCCGGGGGGCACAATTAGGCAGTTCTTC. Translating gives CAWSVSQPGGTIRQFF.